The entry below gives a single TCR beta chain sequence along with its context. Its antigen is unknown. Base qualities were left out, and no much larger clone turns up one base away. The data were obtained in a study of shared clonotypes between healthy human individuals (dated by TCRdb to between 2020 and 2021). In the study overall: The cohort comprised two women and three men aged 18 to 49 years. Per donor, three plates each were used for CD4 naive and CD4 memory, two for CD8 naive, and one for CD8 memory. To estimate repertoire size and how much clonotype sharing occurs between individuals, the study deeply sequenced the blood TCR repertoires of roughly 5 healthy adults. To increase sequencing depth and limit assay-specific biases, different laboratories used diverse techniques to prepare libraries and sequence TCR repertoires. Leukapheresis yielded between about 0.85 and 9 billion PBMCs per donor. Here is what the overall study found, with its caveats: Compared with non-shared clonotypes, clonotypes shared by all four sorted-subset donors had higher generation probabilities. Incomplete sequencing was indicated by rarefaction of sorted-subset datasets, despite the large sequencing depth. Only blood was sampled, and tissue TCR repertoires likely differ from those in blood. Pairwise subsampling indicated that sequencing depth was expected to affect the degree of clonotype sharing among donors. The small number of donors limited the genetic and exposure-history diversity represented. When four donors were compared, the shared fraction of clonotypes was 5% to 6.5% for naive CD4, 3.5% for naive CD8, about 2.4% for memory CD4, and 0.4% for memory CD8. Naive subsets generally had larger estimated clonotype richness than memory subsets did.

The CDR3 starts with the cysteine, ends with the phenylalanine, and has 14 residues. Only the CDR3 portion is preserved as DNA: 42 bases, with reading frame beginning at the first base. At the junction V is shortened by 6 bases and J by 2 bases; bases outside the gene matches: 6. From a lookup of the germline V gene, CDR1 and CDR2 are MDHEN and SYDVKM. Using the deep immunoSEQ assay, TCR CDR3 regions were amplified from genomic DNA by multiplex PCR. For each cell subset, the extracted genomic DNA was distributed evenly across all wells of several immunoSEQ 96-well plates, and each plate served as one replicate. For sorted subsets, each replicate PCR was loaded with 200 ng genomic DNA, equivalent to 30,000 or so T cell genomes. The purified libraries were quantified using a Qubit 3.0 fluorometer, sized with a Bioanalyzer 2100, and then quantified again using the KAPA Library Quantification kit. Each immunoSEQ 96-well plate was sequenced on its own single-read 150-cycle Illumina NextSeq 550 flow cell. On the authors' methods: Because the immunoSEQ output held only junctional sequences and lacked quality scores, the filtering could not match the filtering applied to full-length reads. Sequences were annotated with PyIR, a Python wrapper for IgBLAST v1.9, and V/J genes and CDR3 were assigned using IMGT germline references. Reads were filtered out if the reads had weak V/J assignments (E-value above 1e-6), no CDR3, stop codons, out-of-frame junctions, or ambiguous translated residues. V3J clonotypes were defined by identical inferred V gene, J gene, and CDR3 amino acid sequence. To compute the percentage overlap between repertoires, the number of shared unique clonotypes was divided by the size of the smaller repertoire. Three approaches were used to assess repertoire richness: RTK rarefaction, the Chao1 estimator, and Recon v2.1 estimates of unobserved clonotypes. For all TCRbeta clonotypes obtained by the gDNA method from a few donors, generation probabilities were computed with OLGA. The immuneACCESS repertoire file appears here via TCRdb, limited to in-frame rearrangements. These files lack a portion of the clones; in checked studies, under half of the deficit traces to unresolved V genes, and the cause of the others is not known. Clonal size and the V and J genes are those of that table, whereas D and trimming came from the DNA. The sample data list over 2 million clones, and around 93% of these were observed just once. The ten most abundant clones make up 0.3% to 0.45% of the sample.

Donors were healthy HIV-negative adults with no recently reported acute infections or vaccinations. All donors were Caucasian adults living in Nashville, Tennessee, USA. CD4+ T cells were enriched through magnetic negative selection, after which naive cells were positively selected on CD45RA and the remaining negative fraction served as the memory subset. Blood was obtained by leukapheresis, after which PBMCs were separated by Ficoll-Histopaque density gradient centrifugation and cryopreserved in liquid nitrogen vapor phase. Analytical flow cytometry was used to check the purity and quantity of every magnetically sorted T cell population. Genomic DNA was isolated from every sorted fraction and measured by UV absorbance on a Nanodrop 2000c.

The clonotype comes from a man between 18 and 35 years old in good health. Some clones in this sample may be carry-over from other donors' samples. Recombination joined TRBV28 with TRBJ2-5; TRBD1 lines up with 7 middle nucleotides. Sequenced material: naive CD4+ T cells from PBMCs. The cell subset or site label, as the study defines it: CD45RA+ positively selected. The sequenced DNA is TGTGCCAGCAGCCGGGACAGCCAACAAGAGACCCAGTACTTC. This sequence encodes CASSRDSQQETQYF.